The 32 T cell receptor beta chains reported below all come from one sample, sequenced in a study of Tregs in tolerant kidney transplant recipients. Profiling relied on immunoSEQ multiplex PCR, and the TCRdb table lists in-frame clones only, not all of them. This sample has 110,000 or so clones; 92% occur once, and the top ten carry over 0.5%. Sequenced input: CD4+ T cells from blood. Every receptor here comes from a human donor in good health.

The chain carries TRBV7-9 and TRBJ2-1; the D gene is possibly TRBD2 (6 bases). The CDR3 spans 18 residues. Germline assignment: CDR1 SEHNR and CDR2 FQNEAQ (reference sequence). Trimming pared 1 base from V and 0 bases from J, leaving 16 bases between. The CDR3 is CASSLGTHSGNSYNEQFF. The CDR3 DNA follows: TGTGCCAGCAGCTTAGGGACACATAGCGGAAACTCCTACAATGAGCAGTTCTTC.

This clone came up once. V is TRBV4-1 and J is TRBJ1-3, with D possibly TRBD1 on 5 matching bases. This CDR3 is built from 13 residues. V was clipped by 1 base and J by 14 bases, with 15 bases between them. Looked up from germline, CDR1 is MGHRA and CDR2 is YSYEKL. The CDR3 nucleotides are TGCGCCAGCAGCCAAGCGGGACCCATAGGTGTATATTTT. Translating it yields CASSQAGPIGVYF.

The rearrangement links TRBV10-1 to TRBJ1-1; TRBD1 matches 7 bases. Unmatched junction bases numbered 2, after V lost 0 bases and J lost 4 bases. Germline V gene sequence: CDR1 WNHNN, CDR2 SYGVQD (reference sequence). This CDR3 comprises 14 residues. The DNA for the CDR3 is TGCGCCAGCAGTGAGTCGCGGACAGGCACTGAAGCTTTCTTT. Its protein product is CASSESRTGTEAFF.

The rearrangement uses TRBV5-1 and TRBJ2-7; 7 bases are shared with TRBD1. With V trimmed by 4 bases and J by 4 bases, 5 bases remained unmatched. This CDR3 is built from 13 residues. Germline CDR1 is SGHRS and CDR2 is YFSETQ. This CDR3 reads CASSREQGYEQYF. The CDR3 DNA reads as TGCGCCAGCAGCCGGGAACAGGGGTACGAGCAGTACTTC.

V is TRBV5-1 and J is TRBJ2-7, with a tentative D call TRBD1 (6 bases). The CDR3 has 14 amino acids. Germline CDR1 is SGHRS and CDR2 is YFSETQ. V was cut by 3 bases and J by 3 bases, with 13 bases left in between. CDR3 in amino acids: CASSWTLDSYEQYF. DNA for the CDR3: TGCGCCAGCAGCTGGACCCTGGACAGCTACGAGCAGTACTTC.

The gene calls are TRBV6-5 and TRBJ2-7, with a weak D call TRBD2 (6 bases). Germline V gives CDR1 MNHEY, CDR2 SVGAGI. Trimming pared 0 bases from V and 5 bases from J, leaving 14 bases between. The CDR3 contains 15 residues. The chain's CDR3 is CASSYSRSSGDEQYF. CDR3 nucleotide sequence: TGTGCCAGCAGTTACTCGAGATCTTCGGGGGACGAGCAGTACTTC.

J is TRBJ2-1 and V is TRBV7-9; 8 bases are a match to TRBD2. J lost 8 bases, V lost 0 bases, and 9 bases had no gene match. This CDR3 is 16 amino acids long. CDR1 and CDR2 from the germline V gene are SEHNR and FQNEAQ (reference sequence). The CDR3 protein is CASSLAPGGPKDEQFF. The CDR3 DNA sequence: TGTGCCAGCAGCTTAGCGCCGGGAGGGCCTAAAGATGAGCAGTTCTTC.

The chain recombines TRBV7-2 with TRBJ2-6; D unresolved. Trimming took 3 bases from V and 3 from J, leaving 6 bases between them. In germline, CDR1 is SGHTA, CDR2 FQGNSA. The CDR3 has 14 residues. CDR3: CASSFLSGANVLTF. In DNA form, the CDR3 reads TGTGCCAGCAGCTTCCTGAGTGGGGCCAACGTCCTGACTTTC. Complete variable domain (other parts from reference TRBV7-2 and TRBJ2-6): GAGVSQSPSNKVTEKGKDVELRCDPISGHTALYWYRQSLGQGLEFLIYFQGNSAPDKSGLPSDRFSAERTGGSVSTLTIQRTQQEDSAVYLCASSFLSGANVLTFGAGSRLTVL.

The chain couples TRBV18 to TRBJ2-3, with 8 nucleotides matching TRBD2. The CDR3 contains 15 residues. V shed 5 bases, J shed 0 bases, and the junction held 4 bases outside the gene matches. Germline values: CDR1 KGHSH, CDR2 LQKENI. CDR3 bases: TGTGCCAGCTCAATAGCGGGACCTAGCACAGATACGCAGTATTTT. Protein: CASSIAGPSTDTQYF.

V gene TRBV11-3 combines with J gene TRBJ2-5; no definite D call. The V end was cut by 3 bases, the J end by 4 bases, with 9 bases between. The CDR3 contains 13 residues. CDR1 and CDR2 (germline): SGHNT, YENEEA. CDR3 region: CASSFGYAETQYF. The CDR3 bases are TGTGCCAGCAGCTTCGGATACGCAGAGACCCAGTACTTC.

V usage is TRBV27 and J usage is TRBJ2-5, with 16 bases aligning to TRBD2. The CDR3 has 17 amino acids. The trim removed 3 bases at V and 8 bases at J, leaving 9 bases unmatched. CDR1 and CDR2 (germline): MNHEY, SMNVEV (reference sequence). CDR3 sequence: CASSLYAGTSGRETQYF. CDR3 in DNA: TGTGCCAGCAGTTTGTACGCCGGGACTAGCGGGAGGGAAACCCAGTACTTC.

The gene calls are TRBV7-6 and TRBJ2-7; 7 nucleotides match TRBD1. Trimming removed 1 base from V and 6 bases from J; junction bases left unmatched: 3. Germline V CDR1 and CDR2: SGHVS, FNYEAQ. The CDR3 has 13 residues. The CDR3 protein is CASSLGNRGEQYF. In nucleotides, the CDR3 is TGTGCCAGCAGCTTAGGGAACAGGGGCGAGCAGTACTTC.

The chain is built from TRBV5-1 and TRBJ2-5; D may match TRBD1 or TRBD2 (5 bases each). Trimming took off 4 bases at V and 5 bases at J, with 15 bases between the two ends. Germline V gene data show CDR1 as SGHRS and CDR2 as YFSETQ. This CDR3 contains 14 residues. The CDR3 DNA reads TGCGCCAGCAGCCCGGGACGCAGTGGGGAGACCCAGTACTTC. It yields the protein CASSPGRSGETQYF.

V and J are TRBV7-3 and TRBJ2-1, with D possibly matching TRBD1 (6 bases). This CDR3 is built from 15 residues. V was shortened by 2 bases and J by 0 bases, with 8 bases between the two germline ends. From germline, CDR1 is SGHTA and CDR2 FQGTGA. CDR3 protein: CASSLDRSSYNEQFF. The CDR3 DNA reads TGTGCCAGCAGCTTAGACAGGAGCTCCTACAATGAGCAGTTCTTC.

In its sample, this clone was seen once. This chain joins TRBV11-3 and TRBJ2-7, with a tentative D call TRBD1 (5 bases). Trimming stripped 0 bases from V and 5 bases from J, with 8 bases between. Germline values: CDR1 SGHNT, CDR2 YENEEA. CDR3 length equals 13 residues. CDR3 residues: CASSLDLGDEQYF. CDR3 coding DNA: TGTGCCAGCAGCTTAGATCTAGGGGACGAGCAGTACTTC.

This clone was counted a few times. The chain is built from TRBV28 and TRBJ2-7; 11 positions agree with TRBD2. CDR1 is MDHEN and CDR2 is SYDVKM in the germline V gene. The CDR3 spans 15 residues. Trimming took 5 bases from V and 2 from J; bases not matched to a gene: 5. The CDR3 here is CASSPGTSGPYEQYF. For the CDR3, the DNA is TGTGCCAGCAGTCCTGGGACTAGCGGTCCCTACGAGCAGTACTTC.

This clone was detected once. V and J are TRBV30 and TRBJ2-7; TRBD2 agrees at 14 bases. Unmatched junction bases numbered 7, after V lost 5 bases and J lost 10 bases. The CDR3 sequence is 13 residues long. The germline V gene encodes CDR1 GTSNPN and CDR2 SVGIG (reference sequence). In nucleotides, the CDR3 is TGTGCCTGGGAACCGGGACTAGCGGGAGTTCAGTACTTC. This codes for CAWEPGLAGVQYF.

The rearrangement uses TRBV9 and TRBJ1-6; 7 bases agree with TRBD1. Trimming at V came to 7 bases and at J to 4 bases, leaving 2 bases not matched to a gene. Germline loops: CDR1 SGDLS, CDR2 YYNGEE. The CDR3 contains 13 residues. CDR3 DNA: TGTGCCAGCGGGGGACAGTATAATTCACCCCTCCACTTT. Protein: CASGGQYNSPLHF.

This chain links TRBV11-3 with TRBJ2-7; D is unresolved. The germline V gene has CDR1 SGHNT and CDR2 YENEEA. Trimming stripped 6 bases from V and 6 bases from J, with 15 bases between. This CDR3 region has 13 residues. CDR3 loop: CASSPGGLSEQYF. The CDR3 DNA reads as TGTGCCAGCAGTCCGGGCGGTCTCTCCGAGCAGTACTTC.

The chain combines TRBV5-5 with TRBJ1-1; D not resolved. V lost 0 bases and J 5 bases, leaving 14 bases between the germline ends. The CDR3 has 15 amino acids. Germline CDR1 reads SGHKS; CDR2 reads YYEKEE (reference sequence). The CDR3 sequence: CASSLVPGSTTEAFF. For the CDR3, the DNA is TGTGCCAGCAGCTTGGTGCCGGGGTCCACTACTGAAGCTTTCTTT.

CDR3 protein: CASSGAGGSYNEQFF. The DNA for the CDR3 is TGTGCCAGCTCCGGGGCGGGAGGGTCGTACAATGAGCAGTTCTTC. The V and J genes are TRBV9 and TRBJ2-1; 9 positions agree with TRBD2. V lost 7 bases, J lost 4 bases, and 9 bases stayed unmatched. Germline CDR1 reads SGDLS; CDR2 reads YYNGEE. The CDR3 spans 15 residues.

J is TRBJ1-2 and V is TRBV4-1; D not resolved. CDR1 and CDR2 from the germline V gene are MGHRA and YSYEKL. Trimming removed 5 bases at V and 0 bases at J, with 13 bases between. CDR3 size: 15 residues. The CDR3 bases are TGCGCCAGCAGCTCCCCCGGGCAAGCTAACTATGGCTACACCTTC. Protein: CASSSPGQANYGYTF.

The chain is built from TRBV5-6 and TRBJ1-4; 8 bases line up with TRBD1. In germline, CDR1 is SGHDT, CDR2 YYEEEE. The V and J ends lost 3 bases and 7 bases, in that order; junction bases with no gene match: 8. The CDR3 is made up of 15 amino acids. This CDR3 is CASSWPQGAGEKLFF. In DNA, the CDR3 is TGTGCCAGCAGCTGGCCCCAGGGGGCAGGTGAAAAACTGTTTTTT. Using reference TRBV5-6 and TRBJ1-4 for the parts outside the CDR3, the full variable domain is DAGVTQSPTHLIKTRGQQVTLRCSPKSGHDTVSWYQQALGQGPQFIFQYYEEEERQRGNFPDRFSGHQFPNYSSELNVNALLLGDSALYLCASSWPQGAGEKLFFGSGTQLSVL.

As to this clone: This CDR3 is also generated by other DNA sequences in the sample. This chain connects TRBV4-2 to TRBJ2-1; D remains unclear. Germline V gene data show CDR1 as LGHNA and CDR2 as YNFKEQ. CDR3 length: 13 residues. V lost 0 bases to trimming and J lost 6 bases, with 6 bases between them. This CDR3 reads CASSQDWANEQFF. Here the CDR3 DNA reads TGTGCCAGCAGCCAAGATTGGGCCAATGAGCAGTTCTTC.

Here the CDR3 DNA reads TGTGCCAGCAGCCCCCTTTTACAGGCTAGCTACGAGCAGTACTTC. Amino acid sequence: CASSPLLQASYEQYF. The rearrangement links TRBV11-2 to TRBJ2-7; perhaps TRBD1 as D (5 bases). V lost 5 bases and J 3 bases, leaving 17 bases between the germline ends. The CDR3 has 15 amino acids. CDR1 is SGHAT, CDR2 FQNNGV, per germline.

The V and J genes are TRBV6-6 and TRBJ1-1, with 9 bases matching TRBD1. The J segment lost 3 bases and the V segment lost 6 bases, leaving 11 bases of the junction unmatched. Per the germline V gene, CDR1 is MNHNY and CDR2 is SVGAGI (reference sequence). The CDR3 totals 16 residues. The CDR3 loop is CASSLGTGIIYTEAFF. As DNA, the CDR3 is TGTGCCAGCAGCCTCGGGACAGGGATCATATACACTGAAGCTTTCTTT.

V is TRBV9 and J is TRBJ2-2; no reliable D call. The V end was cut by 0 bases, the J end by 5 bases, with 11 bases between. The CDR3 runs to 15 residues. Germline V gives CDR1 SGDLS, CDR2 YYNGEE. The DNA of the CDR3 is TGTGCCAGCAGCGTAGGAGATATTAGGACCGGGGAGCTGTTTTTT. It is translated as CASSVGDIRTGELFF.

This clone was counted a single time. The chain carries TRBV11-2 and TRBJ2-3; D possibly uses TRBD1 or TRBD2 (5 bases each). This CDR3 has 17 amino acids. Trimming removed 6 bases from V and 4 bases from J, with 23 bases in between. Per germline, CDR1 SGHAT and CDR2 FQNNGV. The CDR3 region is CASRSTAGLTIADTQYF. As DNA, the CDR3 is TGTGCCAGCAGGTCGACAGCAGGACTCACAATAGCAGATACGCAGTATTTT.

The chain joins TRBV5-1 to TRBJ1-4; 7 bases align to TRBD1. The ends lost 0 bases at V and 3 bases at J; junction bases unmatched: 17. The germline V gene has CDR1 SGHRS and CDR2 YFSETQ. This CDR3 spans 20 amino acids. DNA for the CDR3: TGCGCCAGCAGCTTGGGCCTAACAAGGCCACGGGACAGCCCTAATGAAAAACTGTTTTTT. Translated: CASSLGLTRPRDSPNEKLFF.

This clone showed up just once. The J gene is TRBJ1-5, the V gene TRBV6-1; TRBD1 matches at 7 bases. Germline CDR1 and CDR2: MNHNS and SASEGT. V was pared by 6 bases and J by 2 bases, with 7 bases of the junction left unmatched. The CDR3 contains 15 residues. CDR3 sequence reads: CASRATGSGNQPQHF. The CDR3, as DNA: TGTGCCAGCAGAGCGACAGGGTCGGGCAATCAGCCCCAGCATTTT.

This clone was detected only a few times. The chain employs TRBV4-1 and TRBJ2-1, with 7 bases fitting TRBD1. Germline assignment: CDR1 MGHRA and CDR2 YSYEKL. CDR3 size: 14 residues. V was clipped by 5 bases and J by 4 bases; unmatched bases: 5. The CDR3 loop is CASSWGTVYNEQFF. CDR3 DNA sequence: TGCGCCAGCAGCTGGGGGACAGTTTACAATGAGCAGTTCTTC.

The J gene is TRBJ1-4, the V gene TRBV15; D not certain. CDR3 size: 14 residues. Trimming removed 0 bases at V and 6 bases at J, with 8 bases between. Germline CDR1 LNHNV, CDR2 YYDKDF (reference sequence). In DNA, the CDR3 is TGTGCCACCAGCAGAGAGCGGAAGGATGAAAAACTGTTTTTT. Its translation is CATSRERKDEKLFF.